This T cell receptor beta chain is from a study of CD8 T cells in Susac syndrome (dated by TCRdb to the late 2010s). Looking at the study overall: The study used repertoire sequencing to test whether antigen drove CD8+ T cell activation and differentiation in Susac syndrome.

Worth noting for this clonotype: The antigen this receptor binds is unknown. No much larger clone exists at a distance of one base, and base qualities are not known.

Here is what the overall study found, with its caveats: The study acknowledged that relatively few individuals were included in the TCR sequencing and HLA analysis.

High-throughput TCR beta sequencing profiled peripheral blood CD8+ and CD4+ T cells from healthy donors, Susac syndrome patients and multiple sclerosis patients. Healthy donors were included as age- and sex-matched controls. Bulk CD8+ and CD4+ T cells were purified magnetically by negative isolation, whereas CD8+ TEMRA cells were enriched by FACS. Blood was collected in EDTA tubes and processed within 24 hours, with PBMCs isolated through density gradient centrifugation. PBMCs destined for TCR sequencing were cryopreserved in liquid nitrogen and later thawed in a 37 °C water bath. Purity of sorted or isolated CD4+, CD8+ and CD8+ TEMRA cells was at least 90%. RNA was extracted using the RNeasy kit, and roughly 0.5 to 1 ug of the RNA was reverse transcribed with random hexamers. The immunoSEQ multiplex PCR assay, which covers 54 Vbeta and 13 Jbeta segments, was used to amplify TCR beta CDR3 regions. To correct PCR amplification bias, a synthetic template baseline was used for both primer optimization and computational correction. The authors processed their data as follows. Reads were annotated to V, D and J genes per IMGT and analyzed with immunoSEQ Analyzer, keeping only productive sequences. Clonality was calculated as one minus the Shannon entropy normalized by log2 of the number of productive unique sequences. For each patient and control, public and private clones were evaluated among the 100 most prevalent clones. Susac-specific clones were defined as absent from healthy and MS cohorts, about 1,000 published viral clones and other ImmuneACCESS disease sequences. TCRdb trimmed public reads at Q25 via fastp, called clones via MiXCR and kept in-frame beta chains. Identical CDR3 protein sequences are pooled into one entry, listed with their most common genes and DNA. The V and J calls were not made by the authors but by TCRdb's processing. This sample holds 160,000 or so distinct CDR3 sequences; 93% were observed only once. The top ten constitute around 0.13% of the sample.

Per the germline V gene, SQVTM is the CDR1 and ANQGSEA is the CDR2. Inclusive of the bounding cysteine and phenylalanine, the CDR3 is 15 residues long. The DNA shown is the 45-base CDR3, in frame from base 1. Trimming at the junction amounts to 8 bases on V and 0 bases on J, and the germline ends lie 17 bases apart. The rearrangement combines TRBV29-1 with TRBJ2-4; TRBD1 is a possible D gene, resting on 6 matching bases. The receptor was derived from a human donor in good health. The sequenced sample consisted of CD4+ T cells from PBMCs. Here is the DNA: TGCAGCTCAAGCGGACAGAAGCTAGCCAAAAACATTCAGTACTTC. This translates into CSSSGQKLAKNIQYF. With the portions outside the CDR3 filled from the reference TRBV29-1 and TRBJ2-4 genes, the complete variable region becomes SAVISQKPSRDICQRGTSLTIQCQVDSQVTMMFWYRQQPGQSLTLIATANQGSEATYESGFVIDKFPISRPNLTFSTLTVSNMSPEDSSIYLCSSSGQKLAKNIQYFGAGTRLSVL.